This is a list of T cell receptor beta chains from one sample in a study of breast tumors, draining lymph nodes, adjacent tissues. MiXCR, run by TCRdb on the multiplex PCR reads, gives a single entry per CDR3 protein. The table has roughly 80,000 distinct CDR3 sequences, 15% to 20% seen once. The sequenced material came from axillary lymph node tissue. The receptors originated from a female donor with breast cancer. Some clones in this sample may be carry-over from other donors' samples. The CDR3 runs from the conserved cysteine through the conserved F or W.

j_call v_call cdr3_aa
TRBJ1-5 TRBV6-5 CASSGSRGYSNQPQHF
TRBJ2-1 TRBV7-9 CASSRLALMSEQFF
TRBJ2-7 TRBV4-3 CASSQIAGGPYEQYF
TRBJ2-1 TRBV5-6 CASSLAGAAAGKFNEQFF
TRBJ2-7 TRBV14 CASSLLYEQYF
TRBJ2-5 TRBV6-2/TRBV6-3 CARDLGQGGETQYF
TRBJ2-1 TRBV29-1 CSVKWTGGEQFF
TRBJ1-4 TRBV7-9 CASSFAGDPPLFF
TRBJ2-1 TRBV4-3 CASSLWTGGYEQFF
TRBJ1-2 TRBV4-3 CASSHGTSLNYGYTF
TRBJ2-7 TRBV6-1 CASSASFGTGDYEQYF
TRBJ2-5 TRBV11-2 CASSLTRTGGVETQYF
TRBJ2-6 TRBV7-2 CASLAGAGANVLTF
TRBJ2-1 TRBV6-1 CASSEWGDEQFF
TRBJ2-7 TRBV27 CASSSIYEQYF
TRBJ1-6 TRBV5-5 CASSLEASYNSPLHF
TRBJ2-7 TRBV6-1 CASTAPSGRASYEQYF
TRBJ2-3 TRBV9 CASSPVAGSSTDTQYF
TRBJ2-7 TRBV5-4 CASSWEISYEQYF
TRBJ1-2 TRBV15 CATSRGGDRGIYGYTF
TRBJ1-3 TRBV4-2 CASRAGQGSGNTIYF
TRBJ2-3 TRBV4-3 CASSQHLAGVGVGDTQYF
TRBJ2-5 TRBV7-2 CASRSGISQETQYF
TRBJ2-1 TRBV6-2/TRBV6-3 CASSYSKPKYNEQFF
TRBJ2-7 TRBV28 CASCASGSSYEQYF
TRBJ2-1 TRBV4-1 CASSQAYDEQFF
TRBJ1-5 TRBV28 CASSFPPPGDQPQHF
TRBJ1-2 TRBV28 CASSHRGESYGYTF
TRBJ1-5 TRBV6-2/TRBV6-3 CASTDSNQPQHF
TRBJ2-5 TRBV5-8 CASSLELQETQYF
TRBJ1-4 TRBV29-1 CSAVTQHSGKLFF
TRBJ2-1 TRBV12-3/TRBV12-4 CASSTRTSQDNEQFF
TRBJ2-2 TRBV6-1 CASSERGRLDKTGELFF
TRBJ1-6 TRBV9 CASSVGRENSPLHF
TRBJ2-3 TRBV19 CASSLLAGMDTQYF
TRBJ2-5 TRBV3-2 CASSQGDLSTRETQYF
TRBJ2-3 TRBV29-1 CSVPSTDTQYF
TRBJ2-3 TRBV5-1 CASRRIGGEGTGTQYF
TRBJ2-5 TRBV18 CASSRSRGETQYF
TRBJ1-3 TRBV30 CAWSRGHGNTIYF
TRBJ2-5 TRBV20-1 CSAIPSGRAGETQYF
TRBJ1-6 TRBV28 CASRPPGSYNAPLHF
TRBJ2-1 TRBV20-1 CSARGGHYNEQFF
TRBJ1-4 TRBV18 CASSPGTTNEKLFF
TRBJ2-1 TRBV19 CASSANRVSYDEQFF
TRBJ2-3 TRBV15 CATSRDPIEADTQYF
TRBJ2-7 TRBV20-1 CSARQGGYYEQYF
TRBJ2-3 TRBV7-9 CASSLFGAGGVDTQYF
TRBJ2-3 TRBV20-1 CSAAGWGSTDTQYF
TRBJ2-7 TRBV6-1 CASFNRDRGVQYF
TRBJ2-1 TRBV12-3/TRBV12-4 CASVEWGSLDNEQFF
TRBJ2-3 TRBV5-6 CASSATGTSVVTQYF
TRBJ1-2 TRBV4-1 CASSQSTAWGANYGYTF
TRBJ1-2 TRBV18 CASSPSRGTGGYTF
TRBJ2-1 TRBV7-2 CASSLSRGSSYNGQFF